One sample yielded the 28 T cell receptor beta chains listed below, sequenced in a study of T cells in Graves' hyperthyroidism and ophthalmopathy (dated by TCRdb to the late 2010s). Libraries were constructed by multiplex PCR. The listed sequencing device is Illumina HiSeq 2000. Amplification of TCR beta CDR3 regions was carried out from RNA transcripts. The TCR CDR3 was subjected to a first round of RT-PCR using the HTBI primer set and the Qiagen OneStep RT-PCR kit. Through fastp at Q25 and MiXCR, TCRdb rebuilt clones from the public reads, retaining in-frame beta chains. Rows with one shared CDR3 protein collapse into an entry with the most common genes and DNA. For this sample the table gives 500,000 to 600,000 distinct CDR3 sequences, of which about half were detected only once. The ten top clones hold roughly 19% of the sample. Sample: peripheral blood or thyroid tissue (not recorded which). These receptors were collected from an adult woman with Graves' disease, either hyperthyroidism or ophthalmopathy (not recorded which).

This clonotype was picked up many times. The chain joins TRBV3-1 to TRBJ2-5; perhaps TRBD2 as D (5 bases). CDR1 and CDR2 (germline): LGHDT, YNNKEL (reference sequence). With 4 bases removed from V and 3 bases from J, the gap between germline ends came to 12 bases. The CDR3 extends over 14 amino acids. Here the CDR3 DNA reads TGTGCCAGCAGCCCTCGCGTGCGGGAAGAGACCCAGTACTTC. Its protein product is CASSPRVREETQYF.

In the case of this clonotype: This CDR3 fails to terminate in the conserved phenylalanine or tryptophan, so it likely reflects a read error. The DNA is left out, because the CDR3 cannot be placed on it with certainty; the CDR3 is given as TCRdb lists it. This chain links TRBV6-5 with TRBJ2-2; the D call of TRBD1 is as the table states it, not checked on the DNA. The CDR3 spans 9 amino acids, including both terminal residues. Looked up from germline, CDR1 is MNHEY and CDR2 is SVGAGI. The chain's CDR3 is CASSYLRTG.

This clonotype was observed many times. This chain connects TRBV3-1 to TRBJ1-4; D uncertain. Germline V gene sequence: CDR1 LGHDT, CDR2 YNNKEL (reference sequence). The V gene lost 4 bases and the J gene lost 6 bases, with 15 bases spanning the gap. The CDR3 is made up of 15 amino acids. This chain's CDR3 is CASSLQPAGYEKLFF. The CDR3 region has the DNA TGTGCCAGCAGCCTGCAGCCTGCCGGGTATGAAAAACTGTTTTTT.

Ten or more counts support this clonotype. The V call is TRBV10-3, the J call TRBJ2-7; D might be TRBD2 (5 bases). Trimming left V 8 bases short and J 2 bases short, with 7 bases between. The CDR3 length is 11 residues. Per germline, CDR1 ENHRY and CDR2 SYGVKD. CDR3 in DNA: TGTGCCATCGGAGGAACCTACGAGCAGTACTTC. This gives the protein CAIGGTYEQYF.

The table lists this clonotype with a few counts. The J gene is TRBJ1-5, the V gene TRBV28, with D tentatively TRBD1 (5 bases). Trimming pared 4 bases from V and 7 bases from J, leaving 8 bases between. This CDR3 contains 12 residues. Looked up from germline, CDR1 is MDHEN and CDR2 is SYDVKM. The CDR3 sequence is CASSWGGQPQHF. The CDR3 DNA sequence: TGTGCCAGCAGTTGGGGGGGACAGCCCCAGCATTTT.

V usage is TRBV25-1 and J usage is TRBJ1-6; D remains ambiguous. Germline assignment: CDR1 MGHDK and CDR2 SYGVNS. The V and J ends lost 0 bases and 5 bases respectively, with 8 bases between them. The length of the CDR3 is 15 residues. CDR3 coding DNA: TGTGCCAGCAGTGAATACTTGGCAGATAATTCACCCCTCCACTTT. Protein: CASSEYLADNSPLHF. Full variable domain (missing parts from reference TRBV25-1 and TRBJ1-6): EADIYQTPRYLVIGTGKKITLECSQTMGHDKMYWYQQDPGMELHLIHYSYGVNSTEKGDLSSESTVSRIRTEHFPLTLESARPSHTSQYLCASSEYLADNSPLHFGNGTRLTVT.

V gene TRBV20-1 combines with J gene TRBJ1-2, with a tentative D call TRBD1 (5 bases). From germline, CDR1 is DFQATT and CDR2 SNEGSKA (reference sequence). V lost 3 bases and J lost 3, with 14 bases in between. This CDR3 has 14 residues. The CDR3 protein is CSARVREVHYGYTF. Written as DNA, the CDR3 is TGCAGTGCTAGGGTCAGGGAGGTTCACTATGGCTACACCTTC.

Ten or more counts support this clonotype. The chain is built from TRBV2 and TRBJ1-1; possibly TRBD1 for D (5 bases). There are 18 residues in the CDR3. Germline CDR1 and CDR2: SNHLY and FYNNEI. Trimming took off 8 bases at V and 0 bases at J, with 25 bases between the two ends. CDR3 region: CASGKRGRNWGMNTEAFF. CDR3 nucleotide sequence: TGTGCCAGCGGCAAACGGGGCCGGAACTGGGGCATGAACACTGAAGCTTTCTTT.

Comment on this clonotype: A junction end diverges from the germline sequence, so it may reflect a read error. The CDR3 sequence: CASSSDGQEEKTVF. The CDR3 nucleotides are TGCGCCAGCAGCTCGGACGGACAGGAGGAAAAAACTGTTTTT. V is TRBV5-1 and J is TRBJ1-4, with 7 bases fitting TRBD1. Per the germline V gene, CDR1 is SGHRS and CDR2 is YFSETQ. The CDR3 has 14 residues.

The chain is built from TRBV28 and TRBJ2-6, with 7 positions matching TRBD1. Germline V gene data show CDR1 as MDHEN and CDR2 as SYDVKM. V dropped 6 bases and J dropped 3; count of bases not matched to a gene: 11. This CDR3 has 17 residues. The CDR3 protein is CASSSNDRVFGANVLTF. As DNA, the CDR3 is TGTGCCAGCAGCTCCAATGACAGGGTGTTTGGGGCCAACGTCCTGACTTTC.

This chain joins TRBV20-1 and TRBJ2-5, with a weak D call TRBD2 (6 bases). V lost 2 bases and J 5 bases, leaving 24 bases between the germline ends. The CDR3 consists of 17 residues. Germline lookup yields CDR1 DFQATT and CDR2 SNEGSKA (reference sequence). For the CDR3, the DNA is TGCAGTGCTAGATCCCCTAGCGAGATCTACGAGAGGGAGACCCAGTACTTC. Translation gives CSARSPSEIYERETQYF.

This chain links TRBV9 with TRBJ1-3; 7 bases match TRBD1. With 3 bases clipped from V and 0 bases from J, the junction kept 6 bases outside the gene matches. Germline V gene lookup returns CDR1 SGDLS and CDR2 YYNGEE. The CDR3 loop spans 16 amino acids. The CDR3: CASSGKGANSGNTIYF. The CDR3 region has the DNA TGTGCCAGCAGCGGAAAGGGGGCCAACTCTGGAAACACCATATATTTT.

The sample holds many counts of this clonotype. The chain couples TRBV5-8 to TRBJ2-5; weak D call: TRBD2 (6 bases). The CDR3 is 15 residues long. Looked up from germline, CDR1 is SGHTS and CDR2 is YDEGEE. Trimming took off 4 bases at V and 1 base at J, with 14 bases between the two ends. The CDR3: CASSLLGGGQETQYF. The CDR3 DNA reads as TGTGCCAGCAGCCTACTCGGGGGAGGCCAAGAGACCCAGTACTTC.

This clonotype was picked up many times. V gene TRBV5-1 combines with J gene TRBJ1-1, with D perhaps TRBD1 (6 bases). Germline lookup yields CDR1 SGHRS and CDR2 YFSETQ. V lost 5 bases and J lost 7, with 15 bases in between. The CDR3 length is 13 residues. The CDR3 coding sequence is TGCGCCAGCAGGGACAGTATAGAATATGAAGCTTTCTTT. Translation gives CASRDSIEYEAFF.

Only one count was recorded for this clonotype. The V gene is TRBV12-3 or TRBV12-4, the J gene TRBJ2-2, with D unclear. Trimming pared 5 bases from V and 3 bases from J, leaving 7 bases between. This CDR3 comprises 13 residues. The CDR3 DNA sequence: TGTGCCAGCAGTCCGATCTACACCGGGGAGCTGTTTTTT. It yields the protein CASSPIYTGELFF.

The chain carries TRBV11-2 and TRBJ1-1; TRBD1 is a possible D gene (5 bases). The CDR3 has 19 amino acids. Per the germline V gene, CDR1 is SGHAT and CDR2 is FQNNGV. V lost 5 bases and J lost 0, with 25 bases in between. The CDR3 protein is CASSPTTAITYFVNTEAFF. The CDR3 region has the DNA TGTGCCAGCAGCCCCACGACAGCTATTACCTACTTTGTGAACACTGAAGCTTTCTTT.

This chain joins TRBV29-1 and TRBJ1-2, with TRBD1 matching 12 bases. In germline, CDR1 is SQVTM, CDR2 ANQGSEA. The trim removed 2 bases at V and 7 bases at J, leaving 5 bases unmatched. This CDR3 is built from 14 residues. The CDR3: CSVERGQGASGYTF. In DNA form, the CDR3 reads TGCAGCGTTGAACGGGGACAGGGGGCTTCTGGCTACACCTTC.

The chain couples TRBV12-3 or TRBV12-4 to TRBJ2-7, with 11 bases lining up with TRBD1. V dropped 4 bases and J dropped 5; count of bases not matched to a gene: 4. The CDR3 is made up of 14 amino acids. This CDR3 is CASSWPGQGDEQYF. The CDR3 DNA reads as TGTGCCAGCAGTTGGCCGGGACAGGGGGACGAGCAGTACTTC.

This clonotype has at least ten counts. V is TRBV10-3 and J is TRBJ1-1; D may be TRBD1 (5 bases). V lost 4 bases and J 1 base, leaving 25 bases between the germline ends. This CDR3 is built from 19 residues. The germline CDR1 and CDR2 sequences are ENHRY and SYGVKD. CDR3 in amino acids: CAISGGKRGQLDSNTEAFF. The CDR3 DNA reads TGTGCCATCAGTGGTGGAAAAAGGGGCCAACTCGATTCGAACACTGAAGCTTTCTTT.

As regards this clonotype: As the CDR3 is not closed by the conserved phenylalanine or tryptophan, this likely results from a read error. This chain connects TRBV6-1 to TRBJ1-4, with D possibly being TRBD1 (5 bases). The V gene's germline CDR1 is MNHNS and CDR2 SASEGT. The CDR3 length is 14 residues. DNA of the CDR3: TGTGCCGGCAGTGGGTGGGGGAATAATGAAAAACTGTTTTCT. Translating it yields CAGSGWGNNEKLFS.

This chain uses TRBV29-1 with TRBJ2-5, with D perhaps TRBD1 (6 bases). The germline CDR1 and CDR2 sequences are SQVTM and ANQGSEA. The CDR3 is 12 amino acids. Trimming removed 6 bases from V and 5 bases from J, with 13 bases in between. Here the CDR3 DNA reads TGCAGCGTAGGGGGAGTAAGCGAGACCCAGTACTTC. It codes for CSVGGVSETQYF.

This chain connects TRBV13 to TRBJ1-2; D might be TRBD1 (5 bases). The V end lost 4 bases, the J end lost 0 bases, and 18 bases lay between the germline ends. Germline assignment: CDR1 PRHDT and CDR2 FYEKMQ (reference sequence). This CDR3 is 17 amino acids long. The CDR3, as DNA: TGTGCCAGCAGCTCCGTGGATCCGGACACCTCTAACTATGGCTACACCTTC. It translates to CASSSVDPDTSNYGYTF.

J is TRBJ2-3 and V is TRBV7-2; no clear D gene. The CDR3 length is 15 residues. Germline values: CDR1 SGHTA, CDR2 FQGNSA. V lost 1 base and J 0 bases, leaving 8 bases between the germline ends. The CDR3 region has the DNA TGTGCCAGCAGCTTAGGCGGAGTTAGCACAGATACGCAGTATTTT. It specifies CASSLGGVSTDTQYF.

In this sample, this clonotype turned up many times. The J gene is TRBJ2-6, the V gene TRBV7-3; D not resolved. Germline CDR1 SGHTA, CDR2 FQGTGA. CDR3 length: 13 amino acids. V lost 3 bases and J lost 3, with 3 bases in between. CDR3 sequence (DNA): TGTGCCAGCAGCTTGTATGGGGCCAACGTCCTGACTTTC. This sequence encodes CASSLYGANVLTF.

There are a few counts of this clonotype. The V gene is TRBV11-2, the J gene TRBJ2-3; unclear D gene. This CDR3 is 12 amino acids long. V shed 5 bases and J shed 5 bases, with 8 bases lying between them. Germline CDR1 and CDR2: SGHAT and FQNNGV. CDR3 sequence reads: CASSPGGDTQYF. The CDR3 coding sequence is TGTGCCAGCAGCCCCGGTGGAGATACGCAGTATTTT.

This clonotype was picked up many times. The J gene is TRBJ2-7, the V gene TRBV14; D ambiguous. This CDR3 has 14 residues. Deletions cut 2 bases from V and 2 bases from J, with 10 bases between. Germline CDR1 is SGHDN and CDR2 is FVKESK. The CDR3, as DNA: TGTGCCAGCAGCCAAACCGGACGCACCTACGAGCAGTACTTC. Translated: CASSQTGRTYEQYF.

The genes are TRBV28 and TRBJ2-5, with a weak D call TRBD2 (5 bases). The V end lost 6 bases, the J end lost 7 bases, and 9 bases lay between the germline ends. This CDR3 spans 11 amino acids. The germline gives CDR1 MDHEN, CDR2 SYDVKM. The CDR3 region is CASRGRVTQYF. The CDR3 coding sequence is TGTGCCAGCAGGGGGAGAGTGACCCAGTACTTC.

The sample holds a few counts of this clonotype. This sequence joins TRBV19 and TRBJ1-5; 10 nucleotides line up with TRBD1. This CDR3 spans 15 amino acids. Trimming cost V 8 bases and J 4 bases; bases outside gene matches: 8. CDR1 is LNHDA, CDR2 SQIVND, per germline (reference sequence). The CDR3 here is CASGGQGMENQPQHF. In DNA, the CDR3 is TGTGCCAGTGGGGGACAGGGGATGGAAAATCAGCCCCAGCATTTT.